These 21 T cell receptor beta chains were all obtained from the same sample, sequenced in a study of OX40 agonist ivuxolimab in advanced cancers. TCRdb keeps only in-frame clones here, not all; method: immunoSEQ multiplex PCR. The sample yields under 75,000 clones, around 85% seen once. Sequencing was performed on CD4+ or CD8+ T cells sorted from blood, taken in a trial of the OX40 agonist ivuxolimab. The source of these receptors is an adult with an advanced solid tumor such as melanoma, head and neck, liver or kidney cancer.

In nucleotides, the CDR3 is TGTGCCAGCTCACGCGGGAGATCCTACGAGCAGTACTTC. Translation: CASSRGRSYEQYF. This rearrangement joins TRBV6-1 to TRBJ2-7; 7 nucleotides match TRBD2. This CDR3 has 13 amino acids. Germline V gene data show CDR1 as MNHNS and CDR2 as SASEGT. V gave up 8 bases and J gave up 1 base; unmatched junction bases: 5.

The J gene is TRBJ1-6, the V gene TRBV6-5; 12 bases fit TRBD1. V lost 8 bases to trimming and J lost 7 bases; unmatched junction nucleotides: 6. The germline V gene has CDR1 MNHEY and CDR2 SVGAGI. CDR3 length: 15 residues. The DNA for the CDR3 is TGTGCCAGCGGGACAGGGGGCTCAAGGAATTCACCCCTCCACTTT. Translation gives CASGTGGSRNSPLHF.

This chain uses TRBV5-8 with TRBJ1-4, with D hard to call. The CDR3 is 12 amino acids. The germline V and J ends were trimmed by 4 bases and 7 bases, with 8 bases remaining between them. Germline V CDR1 and CDR2: SGHTS, YDEGEE. CDR3 region: CASSPEGEKLFF. CDR3 sequence (DNA): TGTGCCAGCAGCCCCGAAGGTGAAAAACTGTTTTTT. Full variable domain (missing parts from reference TRBV5-8 and TRBJ1-4): EAGVTQSPTHLIKTRGQQATLRCSPISGHTSVYWYQQALGLGLQFLLWYDEGEERNRGNFPPRFSGRQFPNYSSELNVNALELEDSALYLCASSPEGEKLFFGSGTQLSVL.

The chain combines TRBV6-7 with TRBJ2-7; a possible D gene is TRBD1 (5 bases). TRBV6-7 is known as an ORF, though its function is uncertain. Trimming took off 1 base at V and 5 bases at J, with 6 bases between the two ends. CDR3 length: 12 residues. Written as DNA, the CDR3 is TGTGCCAGCAGTTACTTAGGGGACGAGCAGTACTTC. It specifies CASSYLGDEQYF.

The chain carries TRBV11-2 and TRBJ1-3; D uncertain. This CDR3 comprises 13 residues. V was trimmed by 0 bases and J by 4 bases, leaving 4 bases between them. The germline CDR1 and CDR2 sequences are SGHAT and FQNNGV. CDR3 sequence: CASSLERGNTIYF. In DNA, the CDR3 is TGTGCCAGCAGCTTAGAGCGGGGAAACACCATATATTTT.

J is TRBJ2-7 and V is TRBV6-6; maybe TRBD1 (6 bases). The CDR3 loop spans 13 amino acids. Trimming took 10 bases from V and 3 from J, leaving 16 bases between them. Germline CDR1 is MNHNY and CDR2 is SVGAGI (reference sequence). The CDR3 nucleotides are TGTGCCACACAGACCGGGACAAGCTACGAGCAGTACTTC. It codes for CATQTGTSYEQYF.

The rearrangement links TRBV6-1 to TRBJ1-5; no clear D. This CDR3 spans 12 amino acids. V was trimmed by 1 base and J by 8 bases, leaving 6 bases between them. Germline CDR1 MNHNS, CDR2 SASEGT. Here the CDR3 DNA reads TGTGCCAGCAGTGAAGAGCCGAAGCCCCAGCATTTT. It is translated as CASSEEPKPQHF.

The V and J genes are TRBV13 and TRBJ1-3; D is ambiguous. Trimming stripped 1 base from V and 0 bases from J, with 16 bases between. The V gene's germline CDR1 is PRHDT and CDR2 FYEKMQ (reference sequence). The CDR3 consists of 18 residues. The DNA of the CDR3 is TGTGCCAGCAGCTTAGTTCCTCCGGGTAGAGTCTCTGGAAACACCATATATTTT. Translated: CASSLVPPGRVSGNTIYF.

This chain connects TRBV28 to TRBJ2-5, with 7 bases identical to TRBD1. The trim removed 6 bases at V and 1 base at J, leaving 8 bases unmatched. The CDR3 loop spans 15 amino acids. CDR1 MDHEN and CDR2 SYDVKM come from the germline V gene. DNA of the CDR3: TGTGCCAGCAGGGGGACAGTAAACCTCCAAGAGACCCAGTACTTC. It is translated as CASRGTVNLQETQYF.

The rearrangement uses TRBV6-4 and TRBJ1-5; no clear D. The CDR3 is 15 residues long. CDR1 MRHNA and CDR2 SNTAGT come from the germline V gene. Trimming pared 6 bases from V and 4 bases from J, leaving 16 bases between. The CDR3 spells CASRTDVVRNQPQHF. CDR3 in DNA: TGTGCCAGCAGAACAGATGTGGTTAGGAATCAGCCCCAGCATTTT.

In this sample, this clone turned up once. At one end, the junction sequence differs from germline, possibly due to a read error. The V call is TRBV7-7, the J call TRBJ2-7; D is possibly TRBD2 (5 bases). The CDR3 covers 14 residues. Per germline, CDR1 SSHAT and CDR2 FNYEAQ (reference sequence). The CDR3 bases are TGTGCTAGCAGTAAAGGAGGTCTTGACAACGAGCAGTACTTC. Translation: CASSKGGLDNEQYF.

V gene TRBV19 combines with J gene TRBJ1-2; 8 bases are a match to TRBD1. After removal of 5 bases from V and 4 bases from J, the junction contained 6 bases not matched to a gene. Germline V gene data show CDR1 as LNHDA and CDR2 as SQIVND (reference sequence). There are 14 residues in the CDR3. The CDR3, as DNA: TGTGCCAGTAGTCAGGACAGGGTGGCCTATGGCTACACCTTC. Amino acids: CASSQDRVAYGYTF.

The chain combines TRBV4-1 with TRBJ1-1; D is unclear. Trimming cost V 1 base and J 0 bases, with 9 bases left between them. Germline V gene lookup returns CDR1 MGHRA and CDR2 YSYEKL. CDR3 size: 15 residues. CDR3 sequence reads: CASSQGKEMNTEAFF. The CDR3 coding sequence is TGCGCCAGCAGCCAAGGGAAAGAGATGAACACTGAAGCTTTCTTT.

This chain uses TRBV6-6 with TRBJ2-7; TRBD2 matches at 11 bases. The CDR3 spans 15 residues. Germline assignment: CDR1 MNHNY and CDR2 SVGAGI (reference sequence). V lost 7 bases and J lost 2; bases outside the gene matches: 7. CDR3 in DNA: TGTGCCAGCACGCGACTAGCGGGAACAGCCTACGAGCAGTACTTC. Residues: CASTRLAGTAYEQYF.

The chain carries TRBV5-6 and TRBJ1-2, with TRBD1 identical over 9 bases. CDR1 is SGHDT and CDR2 is YYEEEE in the germline V gene. Trimming removed 1 base from V and 5 bases from J; junction bases left unmatched: 3. CDR3 size: 14 residues. The CDR3 protein is CASSLQGQGYGYTF. The DNA for the CDR3 is TGTGCCAGCAGCTTGCAAGGACAGGGGTATGGCTACACCTTC.

The V and J genes are TRBV6-5 and TRBJ2-2, with D maybe TRBD2 (5 bases). The CDR3 runs 14 residues. CDR1 is MNHEY, CDR2 SVGAGI, per germline. The V gene lost 0 bases and the J gene lost 5 bases, with 7 bases spanning the gap. CDR3 DNA: TGTGCCAGCAGTTACTCCTGGAGGACCGGGGAGCTGTTTTTT. Its protein product is CASSYSWRTGELFF.

The chain has TRBV10-3 and TRBJ2-5; 9 bases line up with TRBD1. J gave up 1 base and V 6 bases, and 6 bases lay outside the gene matches. Germline-derived CDR1 and CDR2 are ENHRY and SYGVKD. This CDR3 region has 15 residues. CDR3 in amino acids: CAIRVTGGAQETQYF. CDR3 in DNA: TGTGCCATCAGGGTAACAGGGGGCGCCCAAGAGACCCAGTACTTC.

V and J are TRBV5-4 and TRBJ2-5; D may be TRBD1 (6 bases). Between the trimmed V and J ends, which lost 4 bases and 0 bases, there was a span of 13 bases. This CDR3 region has 15 residues. Germline CDR1 is SGHNT and CDR2 is YYREEE (reference sequence). The CDR3: CASSTNQGYQETQYF. CDR3 nucleotide sequence: TGTGCCAGCAGCACTAATCAGGGGTACCAAGAGACCCAGTACTTC. The entire variable domain, with the rest obtained from reference TRBV5-4 and TRBJ2-5, is as follows: ETGVTQSPTHLIKTRGQQVTLRCSSQSGHNTVSWYQQALGQGPQFIFQYYREEENGRGNFPPRFSGLQFPNYSSELNVNALELDDSALYLCASSTNQGYQETQYFGPGTRLLVL.

This clone was found a few times. V is TRBV9 and J is TRBJ2-4; tentative D call: TRBD1 (5 bases). CDR1 and CDR2 (germline): SGDLS, YYNGEE. V lost 4 bases to trimming and J lost 3 bases, with 14 bases between them. The CDR3 has 15 amino acids. CDR3 loop: CASSPSTANKNIQYF. CDR3 coding DNA: TGTGCCAGCAGCCCCTCGACAGCGAACAAAAACATTCAGTACTTC.

The genes are TRBV19 and TRBJ2-6; no firm D call. Germline assignment: CDR1 LNHDA and CDR2 SQIVND (reference sequence). There are 13 residues in the CDR3. V shed 6 bases and J shed 2 bases, with 5 bases lying between them. The CDR3 sequence: CASREAGANVLTF. As DNA, the CDR3 is TGTGCCAGTAGGGAAGCTGGGGCCAACGTCCTGACTTTC. Full variable domain (outside the CDR3, taken from reference TRBV19 and TRBJ2-6): DGGITQSPKYLFRKEGQNVTLSCEQNLNHDAMYWYRQDPGQGLRLIYYSQIVNDFQKGDIAEGYSVSREKKESFPLTVTSAQKNPTAFYLCASREAGANVLTFGAGSRLTVL.

V and J are TRBV19 and TRBJ2-6; D perhaps matches TRBD1 (5 bases). Per the germline V gene, CDR1 is LNHDA and CDR2 is SQIVND (reference sequence). Trimming removed 10 bases from V and 0 bases from J, with 16 bases in between. There are 16 residues in the CDR3. The CDR3 sequence is CAIRADELSGANVLTF. The CDR3 DNA sequence: TGTGCCATCAGGGCAGACGAACTCTCTGGGGCCAACGTCCTGACTTTC. Full variable domain (remainder filled in from reference TRBV19 and TRBJ2-6): DGGITQSPKYLFRKEGQNVTLSCEQNLNHDAMYWYRQDPGQGLRLIYYSQIVNDFQKGDIAEGYSVSREKKESFPLTVTSAQKNPTAFYLCAIRADELSGANVLTFGAGSRLTVL.